Presented here are 5 T cell receptor beta chains from one specimen sequenced in a study of Graves' ophthalmopathy and Graves' hyperthyroidism. Beta-chain TCR CDR3 regions were amplified from RNA transcripts. First-round RT-PCR employed HTBI primers, with a second-round multiplex PCR after it. Via MiXCR, TCRdb re-called the multiplex PCR reads, giving one row per CDR3 protein. Among hundreds of thousands of distinct CDR3 sequences listed, over 13% were seen once. Sequencing was carried out using blood. The receptors were gathered from a woman aged 25 to 39 with Graves' ophthalmopathy.

The chain joins TRBV14 to TRBJ2-7; 12 nucleotides align to TRBD2. The CDR3 length is 15 residues. The ends lost 6 bases at V and 3 bases at J; junction bases unmatched: 6. Looked up from germline, CDR1 is SGHDN and CDR2 is FVKESK. This CDR3 reads CASSRTSGTLYEQYF. CDR3 sequence (DNA): TGTGCCAGCAGTAGGACTAGCGGGACCCTCTACGAGCAGTACTTC.

V is TRBV30 and J is TRBJ1-2; tentative D call: TRBD1 (5 bases). This CDR3 spans 13 amino acids. Trimming stripped 6 bases from V and 0 bases from J, with 11 bases between. Germline CDR1 and CDR2: GTSNPN and SVGIG (reference sequence). CDR3 nucleotides: TGTGCCTGCCGGGACGGGGCTAACTATGGCTACACCTTC. Residues: CACRDGANYGYTF.

This clonotype was recorded many times. The gene calls are TRBV24-1 and TRBJ2-5, with 13 bases matching TRBD2. CDR1 is KGHDR, CDR2 SFDVKD, per germline. There are 16 residues in the CDR3. Losses at the gene ends were 2 bases for V and 1 base for J; bases not matched to a gene: 0. The CDR3 sequence: CATSDWTSGSQETQYF. CDR3 DNA: TGTGCCACCAGTGATTGGACTAGCGGGAGCCAAGAGACCCAGTACTTC.

At least ten counts were recorded for this clonotype. V usage is TRBV12-3 or TRBV12-4 and J usage is TRBJ2-5, with D possibly being TRBD2 (6 bases). This CDR3 has 15 amino acids. V was trimmed by 0 bases and J by 2 bases, leaving 10 bases between them. The CDR3 sequence is CASSLAEDYQETQYF. CDR3 sequence (DNA): TGTGCCAGCAGTTTAGCCGAGGACTATCAAGAGACCCAGTACTTC.

This clonotype appeared many times. This chain joins TRBV2 and TRBJ2-7, with 10 bases matching TRBD1. After removal of 8 bases from V and 2 bases from J, the junction contained 6 bases not matched to a gene. The CDR3 runs to 14 residues. The V gene's germline CDR1 is SNHLY and CDR2 FYNNEI. In DNA, the CDR3 is TGTGCCAGCGGAATTGGACAGGGGGCCTACGAGCAGTACTTC. Translation gives CASGIGQGAYEQYF.